These T cell receptor beta chains were read from a single sample in a study of T cell responses to AZD1222 COVID-19 vaccine. Here immunoSEQ multiplex PCR was the method, and the copy in TCRdb shows in-frame clones only, minus some. This table has approximately 100,000 clones, about 89% appearing once. Sequenced material: peripheral blood, taken on day 0 of AZD1222 vaccination. These TCRs come from an adult in good health. Each CDR3 is given with its conserved first and last residue. D genes are given only for firm matches. Some rows mark clone size as missing; the rest say once, few, many or name a class of expanded clone.

CDR3: CASSQDNDRMAYSNQPQHF
DNA: TGTGCCAGCAGCCAAGATAACGACAGAATGGCGTATAGCAATCAGCCCCAGCATTTT
J: TRBJ1-5
size: .
V: TRBV3-1/TRBV3-2
D: .

CDR3: CASSDSGRGSYGYTF
DNA: TGTGCCAGCAGTGACTCTGGCAGGGGGAGCTATGGCTACACCTTC
J: TRBJ1-2
size: .
V: TRBV6-4
D: TRBD1

CDR3: CASSYRGVRVSDGYTF
DNA: TGTGCCAGCAGCTACAGGGGGGTGAGGGTGTCGGATGGCTACACCTTC
J: TRBJ1-2
size: once
V: TRBV5-5
D: TRBD1

CDR3: CASSPTYSSYEQYF
DNA: TGTGCCAGTAGCCCGACCTACTCCTCCTACGAGCAGTACTTC
J: TRBJ2-7
size: .
V: TRBV19
D: .

CDR3: CASSRTYRAGIDNEQFF
DNA: TGTGCCAGCAGCCGTACTTACAGGGCAGGGATTGACAATGAGCAGTTCTTC
J: TRBJ2-1
size: .
V: TRBV2
D: .

CDR3: CASSQGTGREIYSNQPQHF
DNA: TGCGCCAGCAGCCAAGGGACAGGACGGGAAATCTATAGCAATCAGCCCCAGCATTTT
J: TRBJ1-5
size: .
V: TRBV4-1
D: TRBD1

CDR3: CASSLEGDGYTF
DNA: TGTGCCAGCAGCTTGGAAGGGGATGGCTACACCTTC
J: TRBJ1-2
size: .
V: TRBV5-5
D: .

CDR3: CASSQTLTRGTGGLDYGYTF
DNA: TGCGCCAGCAGCCAAACCTTAACGCGGGGGACAGGGGGATTGGACTATGGCTACACCTTC
J: TRBJ1-2
size: .
V: TRBV4-3
D: TRBD1

CDR3: CASSLSGGSNQPQHF
DNA: TGTGCCAGCAGCTTAAGTGGGGGGAGCAATCAGCCCCAGCATTTT
J: TRBJ1-5
size: .
V: TRBV7-9
D: .

CDR3: CASSLTGRTEAFF
DNA: TGTGCCAGCAGTTTGACAGGGAGGACTGAAGCTTTCTTT
J: TRBJ1-1
size: .
V: TRBV12-3/TRBV12-4
D: TRBD1

CDR3: CASSSSDSKTGELFF
DNA: TGCGCCAGCAGCTCCTCGGACTCAAAAACCGGGGAGCTGTTTTTT
J: TRBJ2-2
size: .
V: TRBV5-1
D: .

CDR3: CASSVTTGAETQYF
DNA: TGTGCCAGCAGTGTGACGACAGGGGCCGAGACCCAGTACTTC
J: TRBJ2-5
size: .
V: TRBV2
D: TRBD1

CDR3: CASSHAGMGKNIQYF
DNA: TGTGCCAGCAGCCACGCGGGTATGGGCAAAAACATTCAGTACTTC
J: TRBJ2-4
size: .
V: TRBV7-2
D: .

CDR3: CAWRVLMNTEAFF
DNA: TGTGCCTGGAGGGTTTTAATGAACACTGAAGCTTTCTTT
J: TRBJ1-1
size: .
V: TRBV30
D: .